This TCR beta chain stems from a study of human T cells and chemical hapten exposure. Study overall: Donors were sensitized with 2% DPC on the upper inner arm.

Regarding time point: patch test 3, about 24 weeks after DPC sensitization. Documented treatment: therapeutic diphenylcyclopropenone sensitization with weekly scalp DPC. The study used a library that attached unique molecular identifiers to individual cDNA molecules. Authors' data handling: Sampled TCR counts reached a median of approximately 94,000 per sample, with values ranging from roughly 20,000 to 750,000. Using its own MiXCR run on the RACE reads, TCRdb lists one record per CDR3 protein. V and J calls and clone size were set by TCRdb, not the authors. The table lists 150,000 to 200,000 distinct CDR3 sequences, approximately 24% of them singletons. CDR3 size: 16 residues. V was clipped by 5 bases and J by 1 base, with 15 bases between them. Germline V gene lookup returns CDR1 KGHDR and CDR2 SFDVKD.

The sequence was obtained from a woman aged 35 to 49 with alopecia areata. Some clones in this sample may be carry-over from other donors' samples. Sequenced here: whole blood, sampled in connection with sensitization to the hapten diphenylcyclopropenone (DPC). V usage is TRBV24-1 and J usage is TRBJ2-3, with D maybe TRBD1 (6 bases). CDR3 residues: CATSVPGRGRTDTQYF. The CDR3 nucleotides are TGTGCCACCAGTGTTCCAGGCAGGGGTCGCACAGATACGCAGTATTTT.